This is a list of T cell receptor beta chains from one sample in a study of vaccination effects on CD4 cells after COVID-19. These receptors have no identified antigens. The repertoire was sequenced with immunoSEQ multiplex PCR; TCRdb's copy has only in-frame clones and lacks some. The sample has 40,000 to 45,000 clones, about 80% seen once. This sample comprised CD4+ T cells from PBMCs cultured without peptide, obtained after COVID-19 vaccination. Source of these receptors: a human donor who had a prior SARS-CoV-2 infection. The CDR3 runs from the conserved cysteine through the conserved F or W. D genes are given only for firm matches. Size values are once, few and many counts, or a class for expanded clones, and some rows have none.

D	J	size	V	CDR3	DNA
.	TRBJ2-5	.	TRBV2	CASSERYQETQYF	TGTGCCAGCAGTGAACGGTACCAAGAGACCCAGTACTTC
.	TRBJ2-5	few	TRBV5-4	CASSFTGSLETQYF	TGTGCCAGCAGCTTTACAGGGTCGTTGGAGACCCAGTACTTC
TRBD1	TRBJ1-3	once	TRBV7-2	CASSLVGTGIGNTIYF	TGTGCCAGCAGCTTAGTTGGGACAGGGATTGGAAACACCATATATTTT
.	TRBJ1-4	.	TRBV6-2/TRBV6-3	CASSTSAQAREKLFF	TGTGCCAGCAGTACAAGCGCACAGGCCAGGGAAAAACTGTTTTTT
.	TRBJ2-5	.	TRBV7-2	CASSLAMKETQYF	TGTGCCAGCAGCTTAGCGATGAAAGAGACCCAGTACTTC
.	TRBJ2-1	.	TRBV5-4	CASSQYTRNNEQFF	TGTGCCAGCAGCCAATATACTCGAAATAATGAGCAGTTCTTC
TRBD2	TRBJ2-5	once	TRBV20-1	CSAGGGRTSGQETQYF	TGCAGTGCTGGTGGGGGGAGGACTAGCGGCCAAGAGACCCAGTACTTC
.	TRBJ2-2	once	TRBV18	CASSPGVEGELFF	TGTGCCAGCTCACCGGGAGTGGAAGGGGAGCTGTTTTTT
.	TRBJ2-1	.	TRBV5-6	CASSLFRGRYNEQFF	TGTGCCAGCAGCTTGTTTAGGGGAAGGTACAATGAGCAGTTCTTC
TRBD2	TRBJ2-7	.	TRBV19	CASSRMSGGFSYEQYF	TGTGCCAGTAGTAGGATGAGCGGGGGATTTTCCTACGAGCAGTACTTC
.	TRBJ2-7	.	TRBV6-2/TRBV6-3	CASSLGTSSYEQYF	TGTGCCAGCAGTTTAGGGACATCCTCCTACGAGCAGTACTTC
TRBD2	TRBJ2-3	.	TRBV7-2	CASSPQRGDTQYF	TGTGCCAGCAGCCCCCAGCGGGGAGATACGCAGTATTTT